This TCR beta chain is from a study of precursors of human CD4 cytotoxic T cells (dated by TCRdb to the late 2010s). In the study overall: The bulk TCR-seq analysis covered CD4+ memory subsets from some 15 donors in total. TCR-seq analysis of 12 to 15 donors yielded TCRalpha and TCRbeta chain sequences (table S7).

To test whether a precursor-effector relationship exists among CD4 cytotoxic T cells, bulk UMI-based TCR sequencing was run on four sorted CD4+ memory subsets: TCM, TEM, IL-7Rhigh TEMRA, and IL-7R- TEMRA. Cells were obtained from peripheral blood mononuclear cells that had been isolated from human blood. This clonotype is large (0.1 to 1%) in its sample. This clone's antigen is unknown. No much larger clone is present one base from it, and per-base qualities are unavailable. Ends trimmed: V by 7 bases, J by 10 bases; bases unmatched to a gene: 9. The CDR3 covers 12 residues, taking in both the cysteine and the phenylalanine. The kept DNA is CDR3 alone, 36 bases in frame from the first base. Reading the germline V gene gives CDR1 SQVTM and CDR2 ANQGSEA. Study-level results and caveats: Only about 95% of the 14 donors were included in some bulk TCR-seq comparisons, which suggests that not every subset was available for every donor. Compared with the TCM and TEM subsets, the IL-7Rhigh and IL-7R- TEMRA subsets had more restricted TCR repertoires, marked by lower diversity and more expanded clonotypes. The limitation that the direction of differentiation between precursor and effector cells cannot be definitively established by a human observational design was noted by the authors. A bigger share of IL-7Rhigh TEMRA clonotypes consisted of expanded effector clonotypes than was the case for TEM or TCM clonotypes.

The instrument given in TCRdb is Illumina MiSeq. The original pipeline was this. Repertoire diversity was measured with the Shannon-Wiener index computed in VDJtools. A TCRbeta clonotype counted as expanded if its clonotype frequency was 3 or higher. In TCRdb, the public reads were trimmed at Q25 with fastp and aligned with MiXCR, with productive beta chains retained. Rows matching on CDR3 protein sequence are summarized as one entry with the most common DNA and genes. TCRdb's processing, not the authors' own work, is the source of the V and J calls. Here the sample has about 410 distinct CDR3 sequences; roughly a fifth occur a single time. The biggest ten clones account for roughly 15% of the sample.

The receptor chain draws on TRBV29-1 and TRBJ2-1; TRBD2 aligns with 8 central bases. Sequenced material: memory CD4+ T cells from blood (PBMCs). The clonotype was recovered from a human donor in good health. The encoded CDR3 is CSAASGSGEQFF. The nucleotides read TGCAGCGCCGCTAGCGGGTCAGGAGAGCAGTTCTTC.